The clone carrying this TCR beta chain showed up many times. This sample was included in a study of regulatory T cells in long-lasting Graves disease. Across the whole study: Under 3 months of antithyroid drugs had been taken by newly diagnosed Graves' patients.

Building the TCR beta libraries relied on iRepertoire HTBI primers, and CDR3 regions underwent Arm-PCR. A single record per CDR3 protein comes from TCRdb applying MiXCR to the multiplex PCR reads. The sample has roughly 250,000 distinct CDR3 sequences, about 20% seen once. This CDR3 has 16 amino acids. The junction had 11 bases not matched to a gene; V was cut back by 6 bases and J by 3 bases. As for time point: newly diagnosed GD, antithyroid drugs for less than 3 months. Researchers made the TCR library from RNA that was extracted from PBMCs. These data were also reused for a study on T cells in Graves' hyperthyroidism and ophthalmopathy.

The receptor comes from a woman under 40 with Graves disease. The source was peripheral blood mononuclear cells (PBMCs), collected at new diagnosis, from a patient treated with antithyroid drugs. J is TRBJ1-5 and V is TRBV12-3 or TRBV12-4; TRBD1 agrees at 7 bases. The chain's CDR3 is CASRRSPGTDNQPQHF. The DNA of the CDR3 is TGTGCCAGCAGGAGATCTCCTGGGACAGACAATCAGCCCCAGCATTTT.